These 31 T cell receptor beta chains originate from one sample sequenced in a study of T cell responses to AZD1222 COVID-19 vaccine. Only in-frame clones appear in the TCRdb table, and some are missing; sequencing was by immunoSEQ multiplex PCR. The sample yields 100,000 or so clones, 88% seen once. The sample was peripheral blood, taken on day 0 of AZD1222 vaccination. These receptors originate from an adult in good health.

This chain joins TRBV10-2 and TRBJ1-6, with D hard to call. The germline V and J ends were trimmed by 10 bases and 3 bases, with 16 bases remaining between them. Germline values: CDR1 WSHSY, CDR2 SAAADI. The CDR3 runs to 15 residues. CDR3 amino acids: CATLRSEVYNSPLHF. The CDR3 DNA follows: TGCGCCACACTAAGATCGGAAGTCTATAATTCACCCCTCCACTTT.

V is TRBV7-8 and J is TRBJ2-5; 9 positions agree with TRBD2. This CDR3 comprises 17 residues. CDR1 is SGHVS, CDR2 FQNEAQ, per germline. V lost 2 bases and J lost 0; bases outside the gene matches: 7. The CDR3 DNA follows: TGTGCCAGCAGCTTAAGGGCGGGGGGGAACTACCAAGAGACCCAGTACTTC. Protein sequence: CASSLRAGGNYQETQYF.

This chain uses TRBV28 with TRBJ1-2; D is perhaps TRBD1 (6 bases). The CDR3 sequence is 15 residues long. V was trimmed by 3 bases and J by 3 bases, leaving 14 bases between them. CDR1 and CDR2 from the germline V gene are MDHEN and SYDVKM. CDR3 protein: CASSFGGPSDYGYTF. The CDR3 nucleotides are TGTGCCAGCAGTTTCGGGGGGCCCTCAGACTATGGCTACACCTTC.

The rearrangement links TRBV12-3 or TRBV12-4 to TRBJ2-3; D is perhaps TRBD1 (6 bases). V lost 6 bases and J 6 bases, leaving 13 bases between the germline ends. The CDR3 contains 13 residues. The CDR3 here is CASRKQGIDTQYF. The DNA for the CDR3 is TGTGCCAGCAGAAAACAGGGCATCGATACGCAGTATTTT.

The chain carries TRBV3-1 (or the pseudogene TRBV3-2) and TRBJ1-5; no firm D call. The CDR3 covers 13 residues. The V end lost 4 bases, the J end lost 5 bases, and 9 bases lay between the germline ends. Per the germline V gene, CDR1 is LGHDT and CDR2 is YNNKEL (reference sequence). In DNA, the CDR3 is TGTGCCAGCAGCCGAGGGAGTTATCAGCCCCAGCATTTT. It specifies CASSRGSYQPQHF.

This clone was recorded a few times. CDR3 DNA: TGTGCCAGCAGTCTTGGGCCGGCCTACGAGCAGTACTTC. This encodes CASSLGPAYEQYF. The chain is built from TRBV28 and TRBJ2-7, with D unresolved. The CDR3 totals 13 residues. Trimming removed 5 bases at V and 2 bases at J, with 10 bases between. Per germline, CDR1 MDHEN and CDR2 SYDVKM.

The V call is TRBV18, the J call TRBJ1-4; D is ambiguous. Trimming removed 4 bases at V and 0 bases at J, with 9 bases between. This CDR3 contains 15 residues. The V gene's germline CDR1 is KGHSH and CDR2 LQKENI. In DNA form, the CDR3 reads TGTGCCAGCTCACTACCGGGATCAACTAATGAAAAACTGTTTTTT. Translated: CASSLPGSTNEKLFF.

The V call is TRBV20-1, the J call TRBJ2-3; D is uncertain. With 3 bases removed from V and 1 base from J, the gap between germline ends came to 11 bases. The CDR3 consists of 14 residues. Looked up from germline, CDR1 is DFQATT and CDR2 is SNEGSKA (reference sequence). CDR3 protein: CSASRSAGTDTQYF. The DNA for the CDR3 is TGCAGTGCTAGTCGCAGCGCCGGCACAGATACGCAGTATTTT.

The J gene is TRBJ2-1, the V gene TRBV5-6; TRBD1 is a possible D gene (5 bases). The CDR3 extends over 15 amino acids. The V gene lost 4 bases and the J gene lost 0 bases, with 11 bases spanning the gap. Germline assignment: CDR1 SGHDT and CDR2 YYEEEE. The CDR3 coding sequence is TGTGCCAGCAGCGCGACAGTTACCTCCTACAATGAGCAGTTCTTC. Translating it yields CASSATVTSYNEQFF.

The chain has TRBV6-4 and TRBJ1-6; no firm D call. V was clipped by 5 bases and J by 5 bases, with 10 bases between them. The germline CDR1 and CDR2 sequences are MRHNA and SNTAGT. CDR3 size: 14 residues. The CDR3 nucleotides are TGTGCCAGCAGTCTGCGACGGGATAATTCACCCCTCCACTTT. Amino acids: CASSLRRDNSPLHF.

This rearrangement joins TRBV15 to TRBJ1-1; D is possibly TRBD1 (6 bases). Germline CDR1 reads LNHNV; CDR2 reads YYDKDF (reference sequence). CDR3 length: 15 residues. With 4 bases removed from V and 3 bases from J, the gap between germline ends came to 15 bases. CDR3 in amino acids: CATSISTGAHTEAFF. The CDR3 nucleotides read TGTGCCACCAGCATCTCGACGGGGGCGCACACTGAAGCTTTCTTT.

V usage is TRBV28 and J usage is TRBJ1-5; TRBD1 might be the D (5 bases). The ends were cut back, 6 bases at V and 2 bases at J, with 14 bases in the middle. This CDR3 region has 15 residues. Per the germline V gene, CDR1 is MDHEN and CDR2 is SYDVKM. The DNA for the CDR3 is TGTGCCAGCAGACAGCAGGGTACAGGCAATCAGCCCCAGCATTTT. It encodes CASRQQGTGNQPQHF. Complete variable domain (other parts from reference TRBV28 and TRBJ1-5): DVKVTQSSRYLVKRTGEKVFLECVQDMDHENMFWYRQDPGLGLRLIYFSYDVKMKEKGDIPEGYSVSREKKERFSLILESASTNQTSMYLCASRQQGTGNQPQHFGDGTRLSIL.

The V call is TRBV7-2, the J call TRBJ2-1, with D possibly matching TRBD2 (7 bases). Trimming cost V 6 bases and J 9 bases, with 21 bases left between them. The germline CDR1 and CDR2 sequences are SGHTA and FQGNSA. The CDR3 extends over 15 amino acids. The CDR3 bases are TGTGCCAGCAGTAGGGTCGGCGGGGGCCAGGCTGAGCAGTTCTTC. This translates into CASSRVGGGQAEQFF. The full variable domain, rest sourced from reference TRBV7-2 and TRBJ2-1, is GAGVSQSPSNKVTEKGKDVELRCDPISGHTALYWYRQSLGQGLEFLIYFQGNSAPDKSGLPSDRFSAERTGGSVSTLTIQRTQQEDSAVYLCASSRVGGGQAEQFFGPGTRLTVL.

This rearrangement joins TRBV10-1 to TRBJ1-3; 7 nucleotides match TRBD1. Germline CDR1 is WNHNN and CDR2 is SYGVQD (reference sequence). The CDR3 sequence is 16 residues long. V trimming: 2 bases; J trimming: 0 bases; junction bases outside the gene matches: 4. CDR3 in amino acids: CASSERGQHSGNTIYF. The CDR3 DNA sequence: TGCGCCAGCAGTGAGCGGGGACAGCACTCTGGAAACACCATATATTTT.

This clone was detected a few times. The DNA for the CDR3 is TGTGCCAGCAGCGTTGACTGGAACACTGAAGCTTTCTTT. It yields the protein CASSVDWNTEAFF. The chain joins TRBV9 to TRBJ1-1; D is unresolved. In germline, CDR1 is SGDLS, CDR2 YYNGEE. V was pared by 2 bases and J by 1 base, with 6 bases between. This CDR3 spans 13 amino acids.

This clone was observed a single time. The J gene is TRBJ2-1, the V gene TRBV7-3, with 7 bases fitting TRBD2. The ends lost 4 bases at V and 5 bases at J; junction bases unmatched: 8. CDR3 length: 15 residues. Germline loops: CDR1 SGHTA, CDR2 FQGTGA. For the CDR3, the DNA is TGTGCCAGCAGCTCCCTGGGGGGGGTGCACAATGAGCAGTTCTTC. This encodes CASSSLGGVHNEQFF.

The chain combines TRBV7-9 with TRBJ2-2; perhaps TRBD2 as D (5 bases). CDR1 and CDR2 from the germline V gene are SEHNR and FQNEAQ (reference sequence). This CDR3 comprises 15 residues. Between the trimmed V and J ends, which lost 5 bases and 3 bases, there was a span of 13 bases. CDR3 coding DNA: TGTGCCAGCAGCCTCCGGGGAGTTCACACCGGGGAGCTGTTTTTT. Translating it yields CASSLRGVHTGELFF.

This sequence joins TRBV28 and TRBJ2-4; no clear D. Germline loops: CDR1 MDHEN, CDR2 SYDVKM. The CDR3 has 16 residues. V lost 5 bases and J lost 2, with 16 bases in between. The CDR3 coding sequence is TGTGCCAGCAGTCGCTCGGCATTTGCTTCCAAAAACATTCAGTACTTC. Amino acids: CASSRSAFASKNIQYF.

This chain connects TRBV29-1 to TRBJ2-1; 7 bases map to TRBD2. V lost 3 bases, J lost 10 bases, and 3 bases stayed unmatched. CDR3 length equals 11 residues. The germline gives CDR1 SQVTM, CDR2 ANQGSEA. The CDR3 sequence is CSVDRGDEQFF. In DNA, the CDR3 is TGCAGCGTTGACCGGGGGGACGAGCAGTTCTTC.

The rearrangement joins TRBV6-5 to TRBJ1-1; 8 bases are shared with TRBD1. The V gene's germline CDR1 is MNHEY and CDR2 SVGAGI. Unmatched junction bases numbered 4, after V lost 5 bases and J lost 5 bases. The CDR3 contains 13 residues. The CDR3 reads CASSLRTGTEAFF. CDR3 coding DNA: TGTGCCAGCAGTCTCAGGACAGGGACTGAAGCTTTCTTT.

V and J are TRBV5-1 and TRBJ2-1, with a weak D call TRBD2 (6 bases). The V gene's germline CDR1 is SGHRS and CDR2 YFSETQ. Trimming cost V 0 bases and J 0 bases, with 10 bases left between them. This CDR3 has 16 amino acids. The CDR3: CASSLAGGISYNEQFF. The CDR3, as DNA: TGCGCCAGCAGCTTGGCCGGGGGTATCTCCTACAATGAGCAGTTCTTC.

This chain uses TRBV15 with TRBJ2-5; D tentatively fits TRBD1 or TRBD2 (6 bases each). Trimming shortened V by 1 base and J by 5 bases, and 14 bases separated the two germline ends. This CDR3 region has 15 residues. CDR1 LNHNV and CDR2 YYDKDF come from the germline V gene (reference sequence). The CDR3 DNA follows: TGTGCCACCAGCAGAGTGGGGGGCCCCCAGGAGACCCAGTACTTC. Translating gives CATSRVGGPQETQYF.

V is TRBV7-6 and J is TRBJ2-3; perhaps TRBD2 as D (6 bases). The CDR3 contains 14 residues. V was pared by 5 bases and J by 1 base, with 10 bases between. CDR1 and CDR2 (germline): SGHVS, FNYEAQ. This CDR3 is CASSPRLGTDTQYF. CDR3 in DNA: TGTGCCAGCAGCCCCCGACTAGGCACAGATACGCAGTATTTT.

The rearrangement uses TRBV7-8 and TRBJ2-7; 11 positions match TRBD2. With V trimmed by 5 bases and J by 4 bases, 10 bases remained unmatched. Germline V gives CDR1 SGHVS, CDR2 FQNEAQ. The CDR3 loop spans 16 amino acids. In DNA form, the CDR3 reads TGTGCCAGCAGCAAAGGGGAGCTAGCGGGGGGTTACGAGCAGTACTTC. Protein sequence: CASSKGELAGGYEQYF.

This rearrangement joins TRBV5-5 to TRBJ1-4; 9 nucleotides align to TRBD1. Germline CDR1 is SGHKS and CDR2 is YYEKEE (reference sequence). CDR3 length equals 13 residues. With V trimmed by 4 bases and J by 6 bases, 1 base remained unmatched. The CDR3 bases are TGTGCCAGCAGCCGGACAGGGGATGAAAAACTGTTTTTT. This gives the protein CASSRTGDEKLFF.

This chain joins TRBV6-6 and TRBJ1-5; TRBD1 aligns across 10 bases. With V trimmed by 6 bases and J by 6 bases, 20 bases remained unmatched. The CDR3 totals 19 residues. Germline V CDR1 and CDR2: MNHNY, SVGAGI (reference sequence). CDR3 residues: CASSSLPGQGIARGQPQHF. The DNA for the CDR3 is TGTGCCAGCAGCTCCCTACCGGGACAGGGGATCGCAAGAGGTCAGCCCCAGCATTTT.

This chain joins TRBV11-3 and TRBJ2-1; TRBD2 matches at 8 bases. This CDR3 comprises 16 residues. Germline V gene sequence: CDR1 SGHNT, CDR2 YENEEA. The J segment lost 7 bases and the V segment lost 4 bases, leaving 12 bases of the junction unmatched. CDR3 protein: CASSYSGVAGRNEQFF. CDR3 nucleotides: TGTGCCAGCAGCTATTCCGGGGTAGCGGGGCGGAATGAGCAGTTCTTC.

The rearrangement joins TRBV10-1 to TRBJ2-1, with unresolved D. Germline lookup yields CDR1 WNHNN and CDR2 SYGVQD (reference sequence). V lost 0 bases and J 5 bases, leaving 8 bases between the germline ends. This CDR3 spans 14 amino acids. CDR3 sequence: CASSESLLNNEQFF. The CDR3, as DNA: TGCGCCAGCAGTGAGTCCTTACTAAACAATGAGCAGTTCTTC.

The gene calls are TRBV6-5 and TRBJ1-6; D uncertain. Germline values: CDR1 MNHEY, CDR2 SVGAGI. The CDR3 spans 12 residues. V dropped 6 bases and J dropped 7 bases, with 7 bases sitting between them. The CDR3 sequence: CASRFQNSPLHF. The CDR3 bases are TGTGCCAGCAGATTCCAGAATTCACCCCTCCACTTT.

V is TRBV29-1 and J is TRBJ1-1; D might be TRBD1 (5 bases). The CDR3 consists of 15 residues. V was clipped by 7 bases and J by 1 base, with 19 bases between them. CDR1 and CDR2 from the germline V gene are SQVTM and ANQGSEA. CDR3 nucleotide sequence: TGCAGCGGGGTCCTCCGGGACTCAAAGAACACTGAAGCTTTCTTT. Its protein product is CSGVLRDSKNTEAFF.

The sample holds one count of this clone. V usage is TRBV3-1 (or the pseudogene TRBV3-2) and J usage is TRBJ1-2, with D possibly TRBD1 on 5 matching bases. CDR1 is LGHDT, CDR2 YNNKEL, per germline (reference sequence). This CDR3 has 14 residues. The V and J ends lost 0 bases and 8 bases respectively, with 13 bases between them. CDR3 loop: CASSQERGGGGYTF. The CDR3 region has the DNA TGTGCCAGCAGCCAAGAGAGGGGCGGTGGAGGCTACACCTTC.